These T cell receptor beta chains were read from a single sample in a study of blood T cell repertoires in COVID-19. The repertoire was sequenced with immunoSEQ multiplex PCR; TCRdb's copy has only in-frame clones and lacks some. The table includes about 210,000 clones, roughly 88% detected once. The source material was PBMCs or T cells enriched from blood (not recorded which). Receptors originate from a man aged 35 to 55 with acute COVID-19. The CDR3 runs from the conserved cysteine through the conserved F or W. The D gene is left open where the match is weak. Size tells how often a clone was seen (once, few, many) or the class of an expanded clone, and some rows leave it out.

size,J,V,D,DNA,CDR3
-,TRBJ2-7,TRBV27,TRBD2,TGTGCCAGCAGTTGGGGGACTAGCGGCATCTACGAGCAGTACTTC,CASSWGTSGIYEQYF
-,TRBJ1-2,TRBV29-1,-,TGCAGCGTTGAAGATATGAGGAAGAGCTACACCTTC,CSVEDMRKSYTF
-,TRBJ2-2,TRBV28,-,TGTGCCAGCAGTTTAAATCCTTACACCGGGGAGCTGTTTTTT,CASSLNPYTGELFF
few,TRBJ2-2,TRBV5-1,TRBD2,TGCGCCAGCAGCCCGGAGCCTAGCGGGAGTTTCACCGGGGAGCTGTTTTTT,CASSPEPSGSFTGELFF
-,TRBJ2-5,TRBV4-3,TRBD1,TGCGCCAGCAGCCCCAGGAAGGGGGCAGGGGAGACCCAGTACTTC,CASSPRKGAGETQYF
-,TRBJ2-7,TRBV13,-,TGTGCCAGCAGCACACGGATCGACTTTTCCTACGAGCAGTACTTC,CASSTRIDFSYEQYF
-,TRBJ2-7,TRBV13,TRBD1,TGTGCCAGCAGCTACCGGGACAGGGACTACGAGCAGTACTTC,CASSYRDRDYEQYF
-,TRBJ2-1,TRBV20-1,TRBD2,TGCAGTGCGAGGGACTATCCTGAGCAGTTCTTC,CSARDYPEQFF
-,TRBJ2-1,TRBV6-2/TRBV6-3,TRBD2,TGTGCCAGCAGTAGGGTTACTAGCGGGATCAGTAATGAGCAGTTCTTC,CASSRVTSGISNEQFF
-,TRBJ1-1,TRBV5-1,-,TGCGCCAGCAGCCCCAGAGGAACTGGTAGCGACTTGAACACTGAAGCTTTCTTT,CASSPRGTGSDLNTEAFF
-,TRBJ1-2,TRBV3-1/TRBV3-2,TRBD1,TGTGCCAGCAGCCAAAGGGGGCAAGGCTATGGCTACACCTTC,CASSQRGQGYGYTF
-,TRBJ1-5,TRBV5-6,-,TGTGCCAGCAGCTCGAACCTACCACAGGGTCGGGATCAGCCCCAGCATTTT,CASSSNLPQGRDQPQHF
-,TRBJ1-2,TRBV6-5,-,TGTGCCAGCAGTTACTCCAAAGGGGGGGGCGGCTACACCTTC,CASSYSKGGGGYTF
-,TRBJ2-1,TRBV30,TRBD2,TGTGCCTGGAATGCGGGAGGGGGGAATGAGCAGTTCTTC,CAWNAGGGNEQFF
-,TRBJ1-5,TRBV25-1,TRBD1,TGTGCCAGCAGTTCCGGGACAGGGGTCTTTGGACAGCCCCAGCATTTT,CASSSGTGVFGQPQHF
few,TRBJ1-5,TRBV2,-,TGTGCCAGCAGTGAACGGAGGTGGTTGAGCAATCAGCCCCAGCATTTT,CASSERRWLSNQPQHF
-,TRBJ2-4,TRBV14,-,TGTGCCAGCAGCCAAGCAGGGGCTGGAAACATTCAGTACTTC,CASSQAGAGNIQYF
-,TRBJ2-5,TRBV3-1/TRBV3-2,-,TGTGCCAGCAGCCTAATCAGGGGTGAGACCCAGTACTTC,CASSLIRGETQYF
-,TRBJ1-3,TRBV6-5,TRBD1,TGTGCCAGCAGTAGGGGACAGATCTCTGGAAACACCATATATTTT,CASSRGQISGNTIYF
-,TRBJ2-3,TRBV7-2,TRBD2,TGTGCCAGCAGCGCGACTAGCGGGTGGGTTGTAGATACGCAGTATTTT,CASSATSGWVVDTQYF
few,TRBJ1-5,TRBV7-9,TRBD1,TGTGCCAGCAGCTCACGGACAGGGGACAATCAGCCCCAGCATTTT,CASSSRTGDNQPQHF
-,TRBJ1-1,TRBV5-4,-,TGTGCCAGCAGCTCCCCGGGGGAGGGTGCTTTCTTT,CASSSPGEGAFF
-,TRBJ1-3,TRBV5-1,TRBD1,TGCGCCAGCAGCTTGGAGGGGACAGGCGAAAACACCATATATTTT,CASSLEGTGENTIYF
-,TRBJ1-6,TRBV28,TRBD1,TGTGCCAGCGGAGGGACAGTGAATTCACCCCTCCACTTT,CASGGTVNSPLHF
-,TRBJ2-1,TRBV9,TRBD2,TGTGCCAGCGGGATGGCGGGAGGGAGCTCCTACAATGAGCAGTTCTTC,CASGMAGGSSYNEQFF
few,TRBJ1-4,TRBV5-1,-,TGCGCCAGCAGCTTGGCCGGAGTTAATGAAAAACTGTTTTTT,CASSLAGVNEKLFF
-,TRBJ2-6,TRBV28,TRBD1,TGTGCCAGCAGGTACGGGACAGGGGTCGGGGCCAACGTCCTGACTTTC,CASRYGTGVGANVLTF
once,TRBJ2-1,TRBV7-9,-,TGTGCCAGCAGATCTGACAGTTACAATGAGCAGTTCTTC,CASRSDSYNEQFF
once,TRBJ1-4,TRBV5-8,-,TGTGCCAGCAGCCGGCATCGGGGGGGTGCTAATGAAAAACTGTTTTTT,CASSRHRGGANEKLFF
-,TRBJ2-1,TRBV7-3,-,TGTGCCAGCAGCTTAACTGGCACTGAGCAGTTCTTC,CASSLTGTEQFF
-,TRBJ2-7,TRBV10-3,TRBD2,TGTGCCATCAAAAGGGCTAGCGGGAGCTACGAGCAGTACTTC,CAIKRASGSYEQYF
-,TRBJ2-3,TRBV5-1,-,TGCGCCAGCAGCTTGGAGGGGGTAAACACAGATACGCAGTATTTT,CASSLEGVNTDTQYF
-,TRBJ1-2,TRBV7-9,TRBD1,TGTGCCAGCAGCTTATTGGCCCGGGCGGGACAGGGGTTCTATGGCTACACCTTC,CASSLLARAGQGFYGYTF
once,TRBJ1-2,TRBV5-4,-,TGTGCCAGCAGCTTGGGGAAAGGGGGCTATGGCTACACCTTC,CASSLGKGGYGYTF
few,TRBJ1-6,TRBV19,-,TGTGCCAGTAGTATATCGGTCGGGATAGGAAGTGGTTCACCCCTCCACTTT,CASSISVGIGSGSPLHF
-,TRBJ2-1,TRBV5-1,TRBD2,TGCGCCAGCAGCTTCGGCGGGAGCTCCTACAATGAGCAGTTCTTC,CASSFGGSSYNEQFF
-,TRBJ2-5,TRBV7-2,TRBD2,TGTGCCAGCAGCTTACTCGCTAGCGGGAGCCAAGAGACCCAGTACTTC,CASSLLASGSQETQYF
-,TRBJ2-7,TRBV7-2,-,TGTGCCAGCAGCTTAGAGGCTAGCGCACATTCCTACGAGCAGTACTTC,CASSLEASAHSYEQYF
few,TRBJ2-1,TRBV19,TRBD2,TGTGCCAGTAGCCCAACCGGACTAGCGGGAGGTTCAGAGCAGTTCTTC,CASSPTGLAGGSEQFF
-,TRBJ1-1,TRBV10-3,-,TGTGCCATGCGGGGTTCAAGGAGGCCTGAAGCTTTCTTT,CAMRGSRRPEAFF
-,TRBJ1-2,TRBV29-1,TRBD1,TGCAGCGTAGGACAGGCTAACTATGGCTACACCTTC,CSVGQANYGYTF
-,TRBJ2-3,TRBV7-2,TRBD2,TGTGCCAGCAGTCCTAACACCGGACTAGCGGCAGATACGCAGTATTTT,CASSPNTGLAADTQYF
-,TRBJ2-1,TRBV28,TRBD1,TGTGCCAGCAGGGGATCGGGACAGCCCTACAATGAGCAGTTCTTC,CASRGSGQPYNEQFF